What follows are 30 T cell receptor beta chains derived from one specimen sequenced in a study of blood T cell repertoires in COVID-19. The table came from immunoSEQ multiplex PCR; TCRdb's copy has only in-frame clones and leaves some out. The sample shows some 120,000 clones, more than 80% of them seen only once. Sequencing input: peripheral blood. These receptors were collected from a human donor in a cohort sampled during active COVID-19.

Written as DNA, the CDR3 is TGTGCCACCAGCAGAGGTTGGCAGGGGGGTAAAGATACGCAGTATTTT. This encodes CATSRGWQGGKDTQYF. The V gene is TRBV15, the J gene TRBJ2-3, with TRBD1 as a possible D gene (7 bases). Germline V gene lookup returns CDR1 LNHNV and CDR2 YYDKDF (reference sequence). Trimming cost V 1 base and J 5 bases, with 16 bases left between them. The CDR3 contains 16 residues.

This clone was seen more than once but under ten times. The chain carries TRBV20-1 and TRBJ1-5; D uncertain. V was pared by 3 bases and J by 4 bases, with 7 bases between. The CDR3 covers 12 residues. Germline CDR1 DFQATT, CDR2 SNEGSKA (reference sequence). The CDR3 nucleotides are TGCAGTGCTAGTGTACAAAATCAGCCCCAGCATTTT. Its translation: CSASVQNQPQHF.

The CDR3 sequence: CASSLSGPYEQYF. The CDR3 DNA reads TGTGCCAGCAGCTTATCTGGGCCCTACGAGCAGTACTTC. This chain joins TRBV11-3 and TRBJ2-7; the D is unclear. The CDR3 length is 13 residues. In germline, CDR1 is SGHNT, CDR2 YENEEA. Deletions cut 2 bases from V and 2 bases from J, with 7 bases between.

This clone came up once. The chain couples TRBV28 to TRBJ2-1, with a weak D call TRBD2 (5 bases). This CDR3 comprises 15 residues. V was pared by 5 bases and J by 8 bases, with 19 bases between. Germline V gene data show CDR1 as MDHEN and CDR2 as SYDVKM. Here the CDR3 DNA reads TGTGCCAGCAGTCCCATGGCTAGCTCCCGCCATGAGCAGTTCTTC. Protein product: CASSPMASSRHEQFF.

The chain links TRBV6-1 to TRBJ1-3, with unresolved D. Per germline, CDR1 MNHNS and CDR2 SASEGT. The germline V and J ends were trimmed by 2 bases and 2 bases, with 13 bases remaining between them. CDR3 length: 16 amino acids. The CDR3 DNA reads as TGTGCCAGCAGTGAACGGCCTGTCGCGGCTGGAAACACCATATATTTT. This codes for CASSERPVAAGNTIYF.

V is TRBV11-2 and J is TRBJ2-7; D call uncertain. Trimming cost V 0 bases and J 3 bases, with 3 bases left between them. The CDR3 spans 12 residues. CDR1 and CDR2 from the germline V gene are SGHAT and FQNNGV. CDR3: CASSLDYYEQYF. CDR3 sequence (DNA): TGTGCCAGCAGCTTAGACTACTACGAGCAGTACTTC.

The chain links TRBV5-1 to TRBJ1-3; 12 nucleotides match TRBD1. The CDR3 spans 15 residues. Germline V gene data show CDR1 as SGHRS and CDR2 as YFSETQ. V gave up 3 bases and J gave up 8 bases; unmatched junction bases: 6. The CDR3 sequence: CASSSGTGGEDTIYF. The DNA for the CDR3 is TGCGCCAGCAGCTCCGGGACAGGGGGCGAGGACACCATATATTTT.

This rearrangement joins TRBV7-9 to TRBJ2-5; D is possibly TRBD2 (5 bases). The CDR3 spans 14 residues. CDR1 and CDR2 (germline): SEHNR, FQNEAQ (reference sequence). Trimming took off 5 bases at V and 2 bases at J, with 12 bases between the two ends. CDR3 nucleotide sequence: TGTGCCAGCAGCCTCTGGACTGGGCAAGAGACCCAGTACTTC. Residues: CASSLWTGQETQYF.

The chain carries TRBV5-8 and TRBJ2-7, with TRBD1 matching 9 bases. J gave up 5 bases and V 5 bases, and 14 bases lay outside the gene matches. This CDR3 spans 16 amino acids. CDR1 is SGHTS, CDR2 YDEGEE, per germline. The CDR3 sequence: CASSPPFGTGPHEQYF. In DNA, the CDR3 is TGTGCCAGCAGTCCCCCCTTCGGGACAGGGCCCCACGAGCAGTACTTC.

The CDR3, as DNA: TGTGCCAGCAGCCCCTGGGTAGCGGGAGTCTACGAGCAGTACTTC. Residues: CASSPWVAGVYEQYF. The chain is built from TRBV14 and TRBJ2-7; 9 positions agree with TRBD2. After removal of 4 bases from V and 3 bases from J, the junction contained 7 bases not matched to a gene. The CDR3 spans 15 residues. CDR1 and CDR2 (germline): SGHDN, FVKESK.

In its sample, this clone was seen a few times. The CDR3, as DNA: TGTGCCTGGATCGGGACAGGGGGTGTTGGGCCCCAGCATTTT. As protein: CAWIGTGGVGPQHF. The gene calls are TRBV30 and TRBJ1-5, with TRBD1 identical over 11 bases. V trimming: 4 bases; J trimming: 9 bases; junction bases outside the gene matches: 8. CDR1 GTSNPN and CDR2 SVGIG come from the germline V gene (reference sequence). The CDR3 runs to 14 residues. Full variable domain (outside the CDR3, taken from reference TRBV30 and TRBJ1-5): SQTIHQWPATLVQPVGSPLSLECTVEGTSNPNLYWYRQAAGRGLQLLFYSVGIGQISSEVPQNLSASRPQDRQFILSSKKLLLSDSGFYLCAWIGTGGVGPQHFGDGTRLSIL.

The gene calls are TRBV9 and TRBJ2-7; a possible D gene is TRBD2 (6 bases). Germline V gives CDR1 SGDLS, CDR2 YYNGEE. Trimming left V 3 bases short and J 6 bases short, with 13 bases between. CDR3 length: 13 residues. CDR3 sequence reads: CASSAGLALEQYF. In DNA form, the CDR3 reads TGTGCCAGCAGCGCGGGACTTGCCCTCGAGCAGTACTTC.

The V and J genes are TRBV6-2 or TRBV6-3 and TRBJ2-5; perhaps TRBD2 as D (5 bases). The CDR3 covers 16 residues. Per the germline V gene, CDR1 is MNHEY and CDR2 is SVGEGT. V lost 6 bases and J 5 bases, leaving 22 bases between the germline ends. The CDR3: CASSSVEAGRGETQYF. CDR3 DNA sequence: TGTGCCAGCAGCTCGGTGGAGGCAGGACGTGGGGAGACCCAGTACTTC.

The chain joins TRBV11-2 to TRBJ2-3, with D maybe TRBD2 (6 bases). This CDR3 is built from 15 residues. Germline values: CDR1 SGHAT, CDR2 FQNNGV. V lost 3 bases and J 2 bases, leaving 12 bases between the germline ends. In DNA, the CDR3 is TGTGCCAGCAGCTTCGCCGGGACTCTCACAGATACGCAGTATTTT. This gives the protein CASSFAGTLTDTQYF.

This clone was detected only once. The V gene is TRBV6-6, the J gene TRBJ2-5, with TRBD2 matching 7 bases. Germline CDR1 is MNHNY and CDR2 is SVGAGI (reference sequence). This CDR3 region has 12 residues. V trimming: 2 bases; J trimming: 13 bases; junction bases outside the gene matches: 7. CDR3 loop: CASSYLGTTTYF. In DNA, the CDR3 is TGTGCCAGCAGTTACCTCGGGACTACCACGTACTTC.

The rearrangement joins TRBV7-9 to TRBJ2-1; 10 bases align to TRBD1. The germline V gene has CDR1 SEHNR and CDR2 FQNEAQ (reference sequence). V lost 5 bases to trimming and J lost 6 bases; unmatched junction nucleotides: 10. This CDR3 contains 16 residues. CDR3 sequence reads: CASSRQGAFPTNEQFF. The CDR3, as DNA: TGTGCCAGCAGCCGACAGGGGGCTTTTCCTACCAATGAGCAGTTCTTC.

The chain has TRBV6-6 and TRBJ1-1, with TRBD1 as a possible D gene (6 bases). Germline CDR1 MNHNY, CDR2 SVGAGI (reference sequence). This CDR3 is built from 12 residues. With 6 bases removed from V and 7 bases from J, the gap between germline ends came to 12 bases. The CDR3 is CASSLNRDEAFF. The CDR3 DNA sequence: TGTGCCAGCAGCCTGAACAGGGATGAAGCTTTCTTT.

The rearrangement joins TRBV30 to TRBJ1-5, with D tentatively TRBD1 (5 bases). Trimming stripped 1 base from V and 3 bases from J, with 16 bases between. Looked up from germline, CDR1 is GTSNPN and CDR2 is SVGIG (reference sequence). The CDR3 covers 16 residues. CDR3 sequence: CAWSAAGQPVNQPQHF. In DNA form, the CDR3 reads TGTGCCTGGAGTGCCGCAGGGCAACCGGTCAATCAGCCCCAGCATTTT.

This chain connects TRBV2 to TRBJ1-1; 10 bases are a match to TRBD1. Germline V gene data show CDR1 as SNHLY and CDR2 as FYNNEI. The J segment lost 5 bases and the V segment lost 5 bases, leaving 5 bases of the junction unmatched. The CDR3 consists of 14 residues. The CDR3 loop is CASSRDRGVTEAFF. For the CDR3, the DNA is TGTGCCAGCAGTCGGGACAGGGGTGTGACTGAAGCTTTCTTT.

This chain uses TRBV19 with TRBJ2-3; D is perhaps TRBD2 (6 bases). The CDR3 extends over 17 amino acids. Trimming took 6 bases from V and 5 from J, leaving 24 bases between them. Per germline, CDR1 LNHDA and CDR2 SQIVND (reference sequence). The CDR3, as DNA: TGTGCCAGTAGCACTCGACGGGACTCGGGCCGGAGAGATACGCAGTATTTT. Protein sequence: CASSTRRDSGRRDTQYF.

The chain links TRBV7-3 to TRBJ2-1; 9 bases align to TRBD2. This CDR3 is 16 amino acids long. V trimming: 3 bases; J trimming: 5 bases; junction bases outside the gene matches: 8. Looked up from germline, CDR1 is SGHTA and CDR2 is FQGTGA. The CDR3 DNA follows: TGTGCCAGCAGCTTTAATGGGCTAGCGGGGAACAATGAGCAGTTCTTC. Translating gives CASSFNGLAGNNEQFF.

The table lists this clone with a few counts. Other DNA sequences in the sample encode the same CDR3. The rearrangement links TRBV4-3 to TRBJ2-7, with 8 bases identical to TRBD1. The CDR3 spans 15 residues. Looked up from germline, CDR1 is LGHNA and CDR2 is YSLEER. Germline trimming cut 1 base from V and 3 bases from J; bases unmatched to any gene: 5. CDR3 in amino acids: CASSQAAGTGYEQYF. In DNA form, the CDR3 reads TGCGCCAGCAGCCAAGCCGCCGGGACAGGCTACGAGCAGTACTTC.

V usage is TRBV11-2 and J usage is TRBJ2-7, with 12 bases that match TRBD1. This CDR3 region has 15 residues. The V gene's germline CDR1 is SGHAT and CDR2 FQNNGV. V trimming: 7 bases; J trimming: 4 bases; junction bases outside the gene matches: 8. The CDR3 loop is CASNNPGQGAYEQYF. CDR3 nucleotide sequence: TGTGCCAGCAATAATCCGGGACAGGGGGCTTACGAGCAGTACTTC.

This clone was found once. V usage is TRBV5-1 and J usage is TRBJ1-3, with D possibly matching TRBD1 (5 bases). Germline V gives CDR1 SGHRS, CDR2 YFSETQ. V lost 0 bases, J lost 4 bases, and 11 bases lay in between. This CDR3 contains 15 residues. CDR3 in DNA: TGCGCCAGCAGCTTGGCAAATAACAGGGGAAACACCATATATTTT. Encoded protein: CASSLANNRGNTIYF.

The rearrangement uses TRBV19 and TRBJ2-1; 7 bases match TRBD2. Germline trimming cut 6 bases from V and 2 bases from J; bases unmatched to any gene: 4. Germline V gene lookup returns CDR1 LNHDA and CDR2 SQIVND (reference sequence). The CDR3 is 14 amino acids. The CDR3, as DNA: TGTGCCAGTAGAACCAGCGGGGCCTACAATGAGCAGTTCTTC. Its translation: CASRTSGAYNEQFF.

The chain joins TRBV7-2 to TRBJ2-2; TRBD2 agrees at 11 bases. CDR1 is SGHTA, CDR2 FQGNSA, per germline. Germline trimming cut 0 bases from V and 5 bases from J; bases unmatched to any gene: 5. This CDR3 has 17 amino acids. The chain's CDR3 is CASSLALAGVRTGELFF. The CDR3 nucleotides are TGTGCCAGCAGCTTAGCACTAGCGGGAGTGCGGACCGGGGAGCTGTTTTTT. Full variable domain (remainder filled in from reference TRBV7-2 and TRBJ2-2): GAGVSQSPSNKVTEKGKDVELRCDPISGHTALYWYRQSLGQGLEFLIYFQGNSAPDKSGLPSDRFSAERTGGSVSTLTIQRTQQEDSAVYLCASSLALAGVRTGELFFGEGSRLTVL.

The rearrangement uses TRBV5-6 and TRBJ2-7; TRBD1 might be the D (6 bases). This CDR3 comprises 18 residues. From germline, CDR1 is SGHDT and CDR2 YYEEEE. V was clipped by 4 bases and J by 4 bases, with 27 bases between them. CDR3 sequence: CASSRTSVGTRRRYEQYF. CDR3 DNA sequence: TGTGCCAGCAGCCGAACCTCCGTCGGGACACGGAGAAGATACGAGCAGTACTTC. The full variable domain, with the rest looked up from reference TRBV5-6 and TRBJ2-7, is DAGVTQSPTHLIKTRGQQVTLRCSPKSGHDTVSWYQQALGQGPQFIFQYYEEEERQRGNFPDRFSGHQFPNYSSELNVNALLLGDSALYLCASSRTSVGTRRRYEQYFGPGTRLTVT.

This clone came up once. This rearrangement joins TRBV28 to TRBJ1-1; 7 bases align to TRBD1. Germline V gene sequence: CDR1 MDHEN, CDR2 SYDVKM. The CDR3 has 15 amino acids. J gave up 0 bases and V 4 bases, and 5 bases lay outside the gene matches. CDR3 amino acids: CASSSPGQMNTEAFF. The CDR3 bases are TGTGCCAGCAGTTCTCCGGGACAGATGAACACTGAAGCTTTCTTT.

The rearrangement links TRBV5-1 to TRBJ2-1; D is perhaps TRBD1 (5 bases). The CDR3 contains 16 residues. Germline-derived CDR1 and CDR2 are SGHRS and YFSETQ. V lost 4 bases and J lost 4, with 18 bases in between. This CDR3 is CASSVSGSPHYNEQFF. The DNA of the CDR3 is TGCGCCAGCAGCGTCTCAGGGTCTCCGCATTACAATGAGCAGTTCTTC. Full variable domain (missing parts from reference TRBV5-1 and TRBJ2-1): KAGVTQTPRYLIKTRGQQVTLSCSPISGHRSVSWYQQTPGQGLQFLFEYFSETQRNKGNFPGRFSGRQFSNSRSEMNVSTLELGDSALYLCASSVSGSPHYNEQFFGPGTRLTVL.

This chain's CDR3 is CASSIAGINQPQHF. The CDR3 nucleotides are TGTGCCAGTAGTATCGCAGGGATCAATCAGCCCCAGCATTTT. V gene TRBV19 combines with J gene TRBJ1-5; tentatively, D is TRBD1 (5 bases). Trimming stripped 3 bases from V and 3 bases from J, with 9 bases between. Germline values: CDR1 LNHDA, CDR2 SQIVND (reference sequence). The length of the CDR3 is 14 residues.